A single sample is the source of the 2 T cell receptor beta chains below, sequenced in a study of shared clonotypes between healthy human individuals. Data came from immunoSEQ multiplex PCR; TCRdb stores just in-frame clones and leaves some out. Among about 980,000 clones listed, less than 85% were seen once. The material sequenced was memory CD4+ T cells sorted from blood. Regarding subset: CD45RA-negative fraction. The receptor set was obtained from a man aged 18 to 30 in good health.

The rearrangement joins TRBV5-1 to TRBJ2-7, with 7 bases lining up with TRBD1. CDR3 length: 15 residues. The germline V gene has CDR1 SGHRS and CDR2 YFSETQ. Trimming cost V 1 base and J 3 bases; bases outside gene matches: 7. DNA of the CDR3: TGCGCCAGCAGCTTGCAGAGACAGGGAGTCTACGAGCAGTACTTC. Its translation: CASSLQRQGVYEQYF. Variable domain in full (rest from reference TRBV5-1 and TRBJ2-7): KAGVTQTPRYLIKTRGQQVTLSCSPISGHRSVSWYQQTPGQGLQFLFEYFSETQRNKGNFPGRFSGRQFSNSRSEMNVSTLELGDSALYLCASSLQRQGVYEQYFGPGTRLTVT.

The CDR3 nucleotides are TGTGCCAGCAGTTACTCCCGCGGAGGAGGCCGGGGCGAGCAGTACTTC. Amino acid sequence: CASSYSRGGGRGEQYF. The chain joins TRBV6-5 to TRBJ2-7; tentatively, D is TRBD2 (5 bases). The germline CDR1 and CDR2 sequences are MNHEY and SVGAGI. CDR3 length: 16 amino acids. The V end was cut by 0 bases, the J end by 6 bases, with 18 bases between.